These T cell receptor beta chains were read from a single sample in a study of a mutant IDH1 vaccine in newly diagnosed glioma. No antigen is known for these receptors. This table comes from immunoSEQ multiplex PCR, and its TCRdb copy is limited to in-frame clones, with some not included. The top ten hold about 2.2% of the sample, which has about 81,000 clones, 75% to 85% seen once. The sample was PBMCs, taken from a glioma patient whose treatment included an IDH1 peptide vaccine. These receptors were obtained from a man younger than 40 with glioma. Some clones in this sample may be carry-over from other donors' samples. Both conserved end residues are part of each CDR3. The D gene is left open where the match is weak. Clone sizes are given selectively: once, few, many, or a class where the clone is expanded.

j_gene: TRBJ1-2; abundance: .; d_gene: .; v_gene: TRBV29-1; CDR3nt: TGCAGCGCCGCGACGGTGGAGTATGGCTACACCTTC; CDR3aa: CSAATVEYGYTF
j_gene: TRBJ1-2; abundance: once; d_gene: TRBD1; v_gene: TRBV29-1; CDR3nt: TGCAGCGCCGGGAGGGACAGCGGGTATGGCTACACCTTC; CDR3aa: CSAGRDSGYGYTF
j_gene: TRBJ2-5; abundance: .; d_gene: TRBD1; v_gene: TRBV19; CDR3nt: TGTGCCAGTAGTATTCAAAGGGGGCGGCAAGAGACCCAGTACTTC; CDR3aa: CASSIQRGRQETQYF
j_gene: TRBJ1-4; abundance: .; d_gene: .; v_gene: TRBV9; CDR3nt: TGTGCCAGCAGCGTCGGGGACCGCACCTATAATGAAAAACTGTTTTTT; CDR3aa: CASSVGDRTYNEKLFF
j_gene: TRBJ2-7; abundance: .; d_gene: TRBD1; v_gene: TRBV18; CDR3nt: TGTGCCAGCTCACCGGCCGGGACAGAGGGCTACGAGCAGTACTTC; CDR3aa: CASSPAGTEGYEQYF
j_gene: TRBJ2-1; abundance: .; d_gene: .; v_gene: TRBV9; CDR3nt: TGTGCCAGCAGCGTAGGGGTAAGGGATGAGCAGTTCTTC; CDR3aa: CASSVGVRDEQFF
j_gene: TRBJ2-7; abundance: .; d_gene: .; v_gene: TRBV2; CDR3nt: TGTGCCAGCAGTGGTGGAGGGTACGAGCAGTACTTC; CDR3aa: CASSGGGYEQYF
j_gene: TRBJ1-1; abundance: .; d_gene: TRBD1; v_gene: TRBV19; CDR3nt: TGTGCCAGTAGCAGAAGGACAGGAAGAAGGACTGAAGCTTTCTTT; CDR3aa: CASSRRTGRRTEAFF
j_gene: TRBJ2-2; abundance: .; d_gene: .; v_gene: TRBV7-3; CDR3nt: TGTGCCAGCAGCCGGGACACCAACACCGGGGAGCTGTTTTTT; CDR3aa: CASSRDTNTGELFF
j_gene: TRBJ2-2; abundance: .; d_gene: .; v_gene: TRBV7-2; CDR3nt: TGTGCCAGCAGCCCCTCCGGGAATTACGCCGGGGAGCTGTTTTTT; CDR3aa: CASSPSGNYAGELFF
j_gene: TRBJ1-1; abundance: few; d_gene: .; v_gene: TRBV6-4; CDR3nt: TGTGCCAGCAGTGTCACGGGACACCCGAACACTGAAGCTTTCTTT; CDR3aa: CASSVTGHPNTEAFF
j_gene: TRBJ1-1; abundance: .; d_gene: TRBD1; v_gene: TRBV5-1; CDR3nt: TGCGCCAGCAGCTTGGGGACAGGTTTGAACACTGAAGCTTTCTTT; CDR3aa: CASSLGTGLNTEAFF
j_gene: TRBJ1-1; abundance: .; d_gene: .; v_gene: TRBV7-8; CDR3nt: TGTGCCAGCAGCTTTCTGACAGTTTCTGAAGCTTTCTTT; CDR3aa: CASSFLTVSEAFF
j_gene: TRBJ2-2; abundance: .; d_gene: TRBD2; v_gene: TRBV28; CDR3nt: TGTGCCAGCAGTCCCGGACTAGCGGCGAACACCGGGGAGCTGTTTTTT; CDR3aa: CASSPGLAANTGELFF
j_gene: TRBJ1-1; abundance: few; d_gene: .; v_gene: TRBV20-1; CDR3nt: TGCAGTGTTGCGGGGGGGATGATAACTTTCTTT; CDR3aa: CSVAGGMITFF
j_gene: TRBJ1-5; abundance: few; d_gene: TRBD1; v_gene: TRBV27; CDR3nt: TGTGCCAGCAGTCCCCGGACAGGGGAAGCGGTTCAGCCCCAGCATTTT; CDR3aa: CASSPRTGEAVQPQHF
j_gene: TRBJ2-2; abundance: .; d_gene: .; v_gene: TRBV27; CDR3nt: TGTGCCAGCAGTCGGCCGCGCACCGGGGAGCTGTTTTTT; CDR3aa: CASSRPRTGELFF
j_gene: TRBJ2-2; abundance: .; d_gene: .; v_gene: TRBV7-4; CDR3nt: TGTGCCAGCAGCTTAGATCAGGGGGGATTGAACACCGGGGAGCTGTTTTTT; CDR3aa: CASSLDQGGLNTGELFF
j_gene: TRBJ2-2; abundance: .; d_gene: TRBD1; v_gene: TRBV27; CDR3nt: TGTGCCAGCAGTTTTGTGGGACAGCTCGCGAACACCGGGGAGCTGTTTTTT; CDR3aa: CASSFVGQLANTGELFF
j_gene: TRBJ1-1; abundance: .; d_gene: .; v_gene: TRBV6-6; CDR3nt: TGTGCCAGCAGTTACTTCACTGAAGCTTTCTTT; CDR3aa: CASSYFTEAFF
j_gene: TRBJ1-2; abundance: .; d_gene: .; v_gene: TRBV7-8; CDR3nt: TGTGCCAGCAGCTTAGCCCGGGAGGGCTATGGCTACACCTTC; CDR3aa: CASSLAREGYGYTF
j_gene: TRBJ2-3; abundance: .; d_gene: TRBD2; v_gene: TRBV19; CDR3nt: TGTGCCAGTAGTATAGTTCTCGGGAGGCGCGCAGATACGCAGTATTTT; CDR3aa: CASSIVLGRRADTQYF
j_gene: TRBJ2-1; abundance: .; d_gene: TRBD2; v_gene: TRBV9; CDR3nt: TGTGCCAGCAGCGCCTTTTTAATCAGCGGGAGAGCTAATGAGCAGTTCTTC; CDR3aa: CASSAFLISGRANEQFF
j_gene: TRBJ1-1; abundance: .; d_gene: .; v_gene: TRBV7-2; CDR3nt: TGTGCCAGCAGCTTTTCCGAGAACACTGAAGCTTTCTTT; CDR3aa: CASSFSENTEAFF
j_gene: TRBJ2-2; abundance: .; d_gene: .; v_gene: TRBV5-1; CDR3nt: TGCGCCAGCAGCTCCAGGAACACCGGGGAGCTGTTTTTT; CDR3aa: CASSSRNTGELFF
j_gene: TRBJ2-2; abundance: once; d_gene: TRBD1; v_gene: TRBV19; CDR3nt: TGTGCCAGTAGTAACCTCGGACAGGCTACCGGGGAGCTGTTTTTT; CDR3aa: CASSNLGQATGELFF
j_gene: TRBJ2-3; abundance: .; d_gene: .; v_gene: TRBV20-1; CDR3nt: TGCAGTGCTAGTTTTGATACGCAGTATTTT; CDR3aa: CSASFDTQYF
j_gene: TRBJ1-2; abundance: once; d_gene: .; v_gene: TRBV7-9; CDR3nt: TGTGCCAGCAGCTTAGTAAGGGAACAGCAGGGCTACACCTTC; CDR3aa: CASSLVREQQGYTF
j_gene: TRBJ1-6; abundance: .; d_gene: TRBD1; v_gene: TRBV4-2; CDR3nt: TGTGCCAGCAGCCAAGACAGGGGGAATTCACCCCTCCACTTT; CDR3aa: CASSQDRGNSPLHF
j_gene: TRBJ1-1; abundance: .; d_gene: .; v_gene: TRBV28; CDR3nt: TGTGCCAGCAGCGATTACCGAAATGAAGCTTTCTTT; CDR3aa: CASSDYRNEAFF
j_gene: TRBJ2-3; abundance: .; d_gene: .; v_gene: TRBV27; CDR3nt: TGTGCCAGCAGGTATAGGGCCAGGGCAGATACGCAGTATTTT; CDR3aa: CASRYRARADTQYF
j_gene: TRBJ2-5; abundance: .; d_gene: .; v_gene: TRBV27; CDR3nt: TGTGCCAGCAGTCCCACAGTGGGCGAGACCCAGTACTTC; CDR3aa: CASSPTVGETQYF
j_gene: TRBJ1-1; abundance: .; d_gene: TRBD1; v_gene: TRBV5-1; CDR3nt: TGCGCCAGCAGGACGGACAGGGGCACTGAAGCTTTCTTT; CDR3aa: CASRTDRGTEAFF
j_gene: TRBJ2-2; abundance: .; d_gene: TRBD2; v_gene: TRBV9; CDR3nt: TGTGCCAGCAGCGTCAGGGAGGGGCAAACCGGGGAGCTGTTTTTT; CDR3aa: CASSVREGQTGELFF
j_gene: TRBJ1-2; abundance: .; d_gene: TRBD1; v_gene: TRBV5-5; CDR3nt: TGTGCCAGCAGTGTTCGACCGGGACAGCAGTATGGCTACACCTTC; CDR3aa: CASSVRPGQQYGYTF
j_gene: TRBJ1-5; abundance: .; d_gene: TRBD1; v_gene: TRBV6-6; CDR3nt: TGTGCCAGCAGAAACAGGGGGGTCAATCAGCCCCAGCATTTT; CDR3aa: CASRNRGVNQPQHF
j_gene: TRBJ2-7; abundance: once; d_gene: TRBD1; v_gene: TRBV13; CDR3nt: TGTGCCAGCAGCTTCGGGACAGGGACCTACGAGCAGTACTTC; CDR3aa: CASSFGTGTYEQYF
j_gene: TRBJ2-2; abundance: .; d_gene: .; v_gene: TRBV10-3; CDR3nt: TGTGCCATCGGACAGTCCCAGGGCGGGGAGCTGTTTTTT; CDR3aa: CAIGQSQGGELFF
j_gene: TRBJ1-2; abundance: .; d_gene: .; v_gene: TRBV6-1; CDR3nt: TGTGCCAGCAGTGTGTTCGGCAGATACTATGGCTACACCTTC; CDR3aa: CASSVFGRYYGYTF
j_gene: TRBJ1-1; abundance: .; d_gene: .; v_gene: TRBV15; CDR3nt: TGTGCCACCAGCAGAGATCTTGCCAGGGCTGAAGCTTTCTTT; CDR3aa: CATSRDLARAEAFF
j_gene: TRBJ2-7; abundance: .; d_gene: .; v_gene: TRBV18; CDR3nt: TGTGCCAGCTCACCACCGTCAGGGCACGAGCAGTACTTC; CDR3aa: CASSPPSGHEQYF
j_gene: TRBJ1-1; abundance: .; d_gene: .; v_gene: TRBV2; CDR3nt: TGTGCCAGCAAGTTGGGGCCCGAGAGAACTGAAGCTTTCTTT; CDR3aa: CASKLGPERTEAFF
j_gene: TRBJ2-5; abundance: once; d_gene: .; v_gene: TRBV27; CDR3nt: TGTGCCAGCAGTTTAGGAGAGACCCAGTACTTC; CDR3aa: CASSLGETQYF
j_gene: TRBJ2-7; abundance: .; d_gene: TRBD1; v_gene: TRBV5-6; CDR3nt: TGTGCCAGCAGCTTAAGGGGGCTTTCCTACGAGCAGTACTTC; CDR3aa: CASSLRGLSYEQYF
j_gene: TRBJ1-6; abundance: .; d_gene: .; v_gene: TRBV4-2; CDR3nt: TGTGCCAGCAGCCAAGAAGGACAGCTGGTGCAGCATTCACCCCTCCACTTT; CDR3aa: CASSQEGQLVQHSPLHF
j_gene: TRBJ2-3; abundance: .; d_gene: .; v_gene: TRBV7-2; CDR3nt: TGTGCCAGCAGCCCCGGGACTAGCACAGATACGCAGTATTTT; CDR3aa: CASSPGTSTDTQYF
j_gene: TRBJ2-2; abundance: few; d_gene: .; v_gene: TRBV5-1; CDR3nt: TGCGCCAGCAGCTTGAATCCTCCCCCGGGGACCGGGGAGCTGTTTTTT; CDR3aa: CASSLNPPPGTGELFF
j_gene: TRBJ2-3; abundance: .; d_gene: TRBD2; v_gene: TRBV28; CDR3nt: TGTGCCAGCACCACCCTCGGGACTAGCCTCACAGATACGCAGTATTTT; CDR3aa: CASTTLGTSLTDTQYF
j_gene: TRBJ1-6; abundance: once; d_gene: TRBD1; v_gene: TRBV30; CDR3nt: TGTGCCTCCGAGGGGGCAAGAAGTTCACCCCTCCACTTT; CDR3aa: CASEGARSSPLHF
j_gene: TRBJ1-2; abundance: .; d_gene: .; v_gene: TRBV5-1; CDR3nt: TGCGCCAGCAGCTTGGACACGACTACTGGGGGAACCTTC; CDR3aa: CASSLDTTTGGTF
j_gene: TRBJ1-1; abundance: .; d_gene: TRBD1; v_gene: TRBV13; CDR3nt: TGTGCCAGCAGCAGAGACAGGGGAACTGAAGCTTTCTTT; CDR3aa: CASSRDRGTEAFF
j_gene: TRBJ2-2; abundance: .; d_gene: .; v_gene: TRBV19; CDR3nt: TGTGCCAGTAGTATTAGGGTTGGGGAGAACACCGGGGAGCTGTTTTTT; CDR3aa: CASSIRVGENTGELFF
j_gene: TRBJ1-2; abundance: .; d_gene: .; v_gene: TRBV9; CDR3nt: TGTGCCAGCAGCCCAGGGACGCGAGATTACAACTATGGCTACACCTTC; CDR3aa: CASSPGTRDYNYGYTF
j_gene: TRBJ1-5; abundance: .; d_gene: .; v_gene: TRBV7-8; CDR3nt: TGTGCCAGCAGCCCGACAAGACTCTGGGATCAGCCCCAGCATTTT; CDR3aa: CASSPTRLWDQPQHF
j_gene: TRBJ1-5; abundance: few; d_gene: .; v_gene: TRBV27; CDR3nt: TGTGCCAGCACAAAAACAGGTAGCAATCAGCCCCAGCATTTT; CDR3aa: CASTKTGSNQPQHF
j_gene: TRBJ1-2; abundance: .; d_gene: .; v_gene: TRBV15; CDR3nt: TGTGCCACCAGCAGAGATCAGGGCAGGGAGGCTGGCTACACCTTC; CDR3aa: CATSRDQGREAGYTF
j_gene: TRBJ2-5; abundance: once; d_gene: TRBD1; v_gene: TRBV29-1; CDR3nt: TGCAGCGTTGTCTGGGGACAGGGGAGGGAGACCCAGTACTTC; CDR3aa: CSVVWGQGRETQYF
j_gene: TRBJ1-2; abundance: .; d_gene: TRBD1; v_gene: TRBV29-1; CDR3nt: TGCAGCGCAGGACAGGGGGGAGGATATGGCTACACCTTC; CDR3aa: CSAGQGGGYGYTF
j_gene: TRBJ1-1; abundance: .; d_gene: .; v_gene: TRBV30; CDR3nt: TGTGCCTGGAGGACCTTTACAGGGACTTCGAACACTGAAGCTTTCTTT; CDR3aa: CAWRTFTGTSNTEAFF
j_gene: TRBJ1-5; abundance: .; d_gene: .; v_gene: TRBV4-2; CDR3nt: TGTGCCAGCAGCCAAATGGACAGATATCAGCCCCAGCATTTT; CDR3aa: CASSQMDRYQPQHF